These 9 T cell receptor beta chains share one sample of origin, sequenced in a study of cytomegalovirus exposure and HLA in healthy donors. PCR used 60 Vbeta primers and 13 Jbeta primers. Assay: immunoSEQ multiplex PCR; the TCRdb copy retains only in-frame clones and omits some. The sample includes 170,000 or so clones, less than 90% seen only once; the top ten take more than 1.5%. The sequenced sample consisted of PBMCs. The source of these receptors is a man younger than 35 in good health and CMV-seronegative.

This chain connects TRBV9 to TRBJ2-1; D not resolved. Germline V gene sequence: CDR1 SGDLS, CDR2 YYNGEE. V was clipped by 4 bases and J by 4 bases, with 6 bases between them. The CDR3 is 12 amino acids. The CDR3 is CASSPGYNEQFF. Here the CDR3 DNA reads TGTGCCAGCAGCCCCGGGTACAATGAGCAGTTCTTC.

The chain recombines TRBV6-5 with TRBJ2-7, with 14 bases that match TRBD2. The CDR3 length is 15 residues. Trimming cost V 6 bases and J 0 bases; bases outside gene matches: 1. The V gene's germline CDR1 is MNHEY and CDR2 SVGAGI. CDR3 amino acids: CASRGLAGDSYEQYF. CDR3 DNA: TGTGCCAGCAGGGGACTAGCGGGAGACTCCTACGAGCAGTACTTC.

V is TRBV28 and J is TRBJ1-2; D call uncertain. Germline lookup yields CDR1 MDHEN and CDR2 SYDVKM. The CDR3 runs to 14 residues. Trimming took off 8 bases at V and 5 bases at J, with 18 bases between the two ends. In DNA, the CDR3 is TGTGCCAGCGAGACTCACAGTGCGGGGTATGGCTACACCTTC. Protein sequence: CASETHSAGYGYTF.

V usage is TRBV7-3 and J usage is TRBJ1-3, with 7 bases fitting TRBD1. Looked up from germline, CDR1 is SGHTA and CDR2 is FQGTGA. The CDR3 loop spans 15 amino acids. Germline trimming cut 3 bases from V and 4 bases from J; bases unmatched to any gene: 6. CDR3 sequence: CASSLSGTVGNTIYF. DNA of the CDR3: TGTGCCAGCAGCTTGAGTGGGACAGTGGGAAACACCATATATTTT. The full variable domain, completed using reference TRBV7-3 and TRBJ1-3, is GAGVSQTPSNKVTEKGKYVELRCDPISGHTALYWYRQSLGQGPEFLIYFQGTGAADDSGLPNDRFFAVRPEGSVSTLKIQRTERGDSAVYLCASSLSGTVGNTIYFGEGSWLTVV.

The chain combines TRBV2 with TRBJ2-5; 7 bases fit TRBD1. The germline V gene has CDR1 SNHLY and CDR2 FYNNEI. Germline trimming cut 8 bases from V and 8 bases from J; bases unmatched to any gene: 11. CDR3 length: 13 amino acids. The CDR3 reads CASSLDRSGTQYF. CDR3 bases: TGTGCCAGCTCTCTGGACAGGAGCGGTACCCAGTACTTC.

The rearrangement uses TRBV15 and TRBJ1-4, with D tentatively TRBD1 (5 bases). The CDR3 is made up of 15 amino acids. Trimming stripped 5 bases from V and 2 bases from J, with 12 bases between. The germline CDR1 and CDR2 sequences are LNHNV and YYDKDF (reference sequence). CDR3 sequence: CATSGRGDTNEKLFF. The CDR3 coding sequence is TGTGCCACCAGCGGGAGGGGCGATACTAATGAAAAACTGTTTTTT.

This chain joins TRBV6-1 and TRBJ1-5; D remains ambiguous. The germline V gene has CDR1 MNHNS and CDR2 SASEGT. V shed 6 bases and J shed 7 bases, with 10 bases lying between them. This CDR3 is built from 12 residues. The CDR3 sequence is CASSVTWQPQHF. The CDR3 DNA reads as TGTGCCAGCAGCGTCACATGGCAGCCCCAGCATTTT.

V is TRBV2 and J is TRBJ1-5, with a possible D match to TRBD1 (5 bases). Germline CDR1 is SNHLY and CDR2 is FYNNEI. V was trimmed by 4 bases and J by 10 bases, leaving 14 bases between them. The CDR3 runs 13 residues. This CDR3 is CASSGSGTIPQHF. CDR3 nucleotides: TGTGCCAGCAGTGGTTCAGGGACTATTCCCCAGCATTTT. The variable domain in full, with the rest retrieved from reference TRBV2 and TRBJ1-5, is EPEVTQTPSHQVTQMGQEVILRCVPISNHLYFYWYRQILGQKVEFLVSFYNNEISEKSEIFDDQFSVERPDGSNFTLKIRSTKLEDSAMYFCASSGSGTIPQHFGDGTRLSIL.

This rearrangement joins TRBV6-6 to TRBJ2-2; 8 bases fit TRBD1. CDR1 and CDR2 from the germline V gene are MNHNY and SVGAGI (reference sequence). The CDR3 totals 13 residues. V lost 6 bases and J lost 6; bases outside the gene matches: 3. This CDR3 reads CASRTGVAGELFF. The CDR3 nucleotides read TGTGCCAGCAGGACAGGGGTCGCCGGGGAGCTGTTTTTT.